This T cell receptor (beta chain) was sequenced during a study of OX40 agonist ivuxolimab in advanced cancers. Sequencing used immunoSEQ multiplex PCR; TCRdb keeps in-frame clones, though not all of them. This table has 35,000 to 40,000 clones, roughly nine tenths appearing once. V gave up 4 bases and J gave up 0 bases, with 21 bases separating them. This CDR3 has 18 residues. From germline, CDR1 is SGHTA and CDR2 FQGNSA. V usage is TRBV7-2 and J usage is TRBJ1-1; D unresolved. The sequenced sample was CD4+ or CD8+ T cells sorted from blood, obtained in a trial of the OX40 agonist ivuxolimab. This TCR was recovered from an adult with an advanced solid tumor such as melanoma, head and neck, liver or kidney cancer. The CDR3 is CASSSNTAQDFMNTEAFF. The DNA of the CDR3 is TGTGCCAGCAGCTCTAACACCGCCCAAGACTTCATGAACACTGAAGCTTTCTTT.